This T cell receptor beta chain is from a study of blood T cell repertoires in COVID-19. Study context: Samples representing acute and convalescent COVID-19 were sourced from the United States, Italy and Spain.

TCRdb keeps only in-frame clones here, not all; method: immunoSEQ multiplex PCR. Altogether some 70,000 clones are present, around 86% being singletons, with the ten largest covering 16%. V shed 2 bases and J 4 bases; nucleotides not matched to a gene: 2. The germline V gene has CDR1 SGHKS and CDR2 YYEKEE (reference sequence). This CDR3 is built from 15 residues. Sample: peripheral blood. This chain uses TRBV5-5 with TRBJ1-5, with 11 bases lining up with TRBD1. This TCR was sampled from a middle-aged man with COVID-19, enrolled during active disease. CDR3 protein: CASSFRDRGNQPQHF. The CDR3 coding sequence is TGTGCCAGCAGCTTCCGGGACAGGGGGAATCAGCCCCAGCATTTT. Full variable domain (missing parts from reference TRBV5-5 and TRBJ1-5): DAGVTQSPTHLIKTRGQQVTLRCSPISGHKSVSWYQQVLGQGPQFIFQYYEKEERGRGNFPDRFSARQFPNYSSELNVNALLLGDSALYLCASSFRDRGNQPQHFGDGTRLSIL.